This is a list of T cell receptor beta chains from one sample in a study of T cell responses to AZD1222 COVID-19 vaccine. The method was immunoSEQ multiplex PCR; TCRdb's version includes in-frame clones alone and lacks a portion of them. The sample shows about 120,000 clones, about 86% of them seen only once. The material sequenced was peripheral blood, taken 28 days after the second AZD1222 dose. All receptors derive from an adult who received the AZD1222 COVID-19 vaccine. Both conserved end residues are part of each CDR3. D genes are given only for firm matches. Expanded clones are given a class, and other clones once, few, many or no size at all.

clone size	V gene	D gene	J gene	CDR3 protein	CDR3 DNA
once	TRBV11-2	-	TRBJ2-7	CASSLEGQGGEQYF	TGTGCCAGCAGCTTAGAGGGTCAGGGGGGGGAGCAGTACTTC
-	TRBV6-6	-	TRBJ2-7	CASSYPPGSDEQYF	TGTGCCAGCAGTTACCCCCCAGGGTCGGACGAGCAGTACTTC
-	TRBV5-4	-	TRBJ2-3	CASSLDGAGRDTQYF	TGTGCCAGCAGCTTGGACGGGGCGGGGAGAGATACGCAGTATTTT
-	TRBV6-5	-	TRBJ2-2	CASSYSFRLDTGELFF	TGTGCCAGCAGTTACTCTTTCCGGCTCGACACCGGGGAGCTGTTTTTT
-	TRBV30	-	TRBJ1-4	CAWRKRGFEKLFF	TGTGCCTGGAGGAAGAGGGGGTTTGAAAAACTGTTTTTT
-	TRBV2	TRBD1	TRBJ1-1	CASTSVDRDDAFF	TGTGCCAGCACTTCCGTGGACAGGGATGACGCTTTCTTT
-	TRBV5-1	-	TRBJ1-1	CASSSNAGVMNTEAFF	TGCGCCAGCAGCTCCAACGCCGGGGTGATGAACACTGAAGCTTTCTTT
-	TRBV28	-	TRBJ2-1	CASIGLPNEQFF	TGTGCCAGCATTGGCCTCCCCAATGAGCAGTTCTTC
-	TRBV25-1	-	TRBJ2-3	CASSDWGTPDTQYF	TGTGCCAGCAGTGATTGGGGGACCCCAGATACGCAGTATTTT
-	TRBV5-1	-	TRBJ2-5	CASKVGTQETQYF	TGCGCCAGCAAAGTGGGGACCCAAGAGACCCAGTACTTC
once	TRBV18	-	TRBJ1-2	CASSQQAPGGGYGYTF	TGTGCCAGCTCCCAACAGGCCCCAGGAGGTGGATATGGCTACACCTTC
once	TRBV10-2	-	TRBJ2-3	CARTGTDTQYF	TGCGCCAGGACAGGCACAGATACGCAGTATTTT
-	TRBV27	TRBD1	TRBJ1-6	CASSRQGAVYNSPLHF	TGTGCCAGCAGTCGACAGGGGGCAGTTTATAATTCACCCCTCCACTTT
-	TRBV4-3	TRBD1	TRBJ2-7	CASSQHRDRNYEQYF	TGCGCCAGCAGCCAACACCGGGACAGGAACTACGAGCAGTACTTC
-	TRBV19	-	TRBJ1-5	CASSIGMVRAGEGNQPQHF	TGTGCCAGTAGTATAGGCATGGTCCGGGCGGGGGAAGGCAATCAGCCCCAGCATTTT
few	TRBV6-5	TRBD1	TRBJ2-1	CATGQGPSSYNEQFF	TGTGCCACCGGACAGGGGCCAAGCTCCTACAATGAGCAGTTCTTC
few	TRBV18	TRBD1	TRBJ2-7	CASSPQGQSYEQYF	TGTGCCAGCTCACCACAGGGACAGTCCTACGAGCAGTACTTC
-	TRBV6-6	-	TRBJ1-3	CASKGGGAGNTIYF	TGTGCCAGCAAGGGAGGGGGGGCCGGAAACACCATATATTTT
-	TRBV19	TRBD1	TRBJ1-5	CASSIGDRGLQPQHF	TGTGCCAGTAGTATAGGGGACAGGGGGCTTCAGCCCCAGCATTTT
-	TRBV19	TRBD1	TRBJ1-6	CASNGGQENSPLHF	TGTGCCAGTAATGGAGGACAGGAAAATTCACCCCTCCACTTT
-	TRBV19	-	TRBJ1-4	CASSYRMWESNEKLFF	TGTGCCAGTAGTTATAGGATGTGGGAGTCCAATGAAAAACTGTTTTTT
-	TRBV12-3/TRBV12-4	-	TRBJ2-2	CASSVRWQGELFF	TGTGCCAGCAGTGTTAGGTGGCAGGGGGAGCTGTTTTTT
-	TRBV7-2	-	TRBJ2-7	CASSLFYEQYF	TGTGCCAGCAGCTTATTCTACGAGCAGTACTTC
few	TRBV11-3	-	TRBJ1-6	CASSFRWINSPLHF	TGTGCCAGCAGCTTTCGGTGGATTAATTCACCCCTCCACTTT
-	TRBV9	TRBD1	TRBJ1-2	CASRSNRGPDYGYTF	TGTGCCAGCAGGTCAAACAGGGGGCCGGACTATGGCTACACCTTC